The rows below give T cell receptor beta chains drawn from one sample of a study of cytomegalovirus exposure and HLA in healthy donors. Only in-frame clones appear in the TCRdb table, and some are missing; sequencing was by immunoSEQ multiplex PCR. The sample shows 220,000 or so clones, roughly 84% of them seen only once. Material: PBMCs. The receptors originated from a woman aged 25-40 years in good health and CMV-seropositive. CDR3s include the opening cysteine and the closing phenylalanine or tryptophan. A D gene is named only where the DNA matches it firmly. Only some rows state a clone size, as once, few, many or a class for expanded clones.

>-|-|TRBV5-4|TRBJ2-1
TGTGCCAGCAGCTTTGGCGGCGGGCAACAATACAATGAGCAGTTCTTC
CASSFGGGQQYNEQFF
>-|-|TRBV19|TRBJ1-1
TGTGCCAGTAGCCCGGGACGGTTGAACACTGAAGCTTTCTTT
CASSPGRLNTEAFF
>-|TRBD2|TRBV2|TRBJ2-1
TGTGCCAGCAGTGCCCGGACTAGCGGGCGGGAATACAATGAGCAGTTCTTC
CASSARTSGREYNEQFF
>-|TRBD1|TRBV4-1|TRBJ2-6
TGCGCCAGCAGCCGACGGGACAGGGATTCTGCCGGGGCCAACGTCCTGACTTTC
CASSRRDRDSAGANVLTF
>once|TRBD2|TRBV6-1|TRBJ2-5
TGTGCCAGCAGTGAATGGCGGGAGCGGGTGGGGGAGACCCAGTACTTC
CASSEWRERVGETQYF
>-|TRBD1|TRBV29-1|TRBJ1-2
TGCAGCGTTGGGGGACAGGGGAGGGGCTATGGCTACACCTTC
CSVGGQGRGYGYTF
>-|-|TRBV7-8|TRBJ2-1
TGTGCCAGCAGCTTAGAAGAAAACTTTGAGCAGTTCTTC
CASSLEENFEQFF
>-|-|TRBV6-6|TRBJ2-7
TGTGCCAGCAGTCTACGGGACTTGTACGAGCAGTACTTC
CASSLRDLYEQYF
>-|TRBD1|TRBV29-1|TRBJ2-7
TGCAGCGTTGATAGGGGGCACGAGCAGTACTTC
CSVDRGHEQYF
>once|TRBD2|TRBV9|TRBJ2-7
TGTGCCAGCAGCGTAGGCCCCGGACTAGCGGCTTCCTACGAGCAGTACTTC
CASSVGPGLAASYEQYF
>-|-|TRBV27|TRBJ1-3
TGTGCCAGCAGTTTATTAGGGGGGCCGGGAAACACCATATATTTT
CASSLLGGPGNTIYF
>-|-|TRBV27|TRBJ2-3
TGTGCCAGCAGTTTAACTAGGGGGGATACGCAGTATTTT
CASSLTRGDTQYF
>-|-|TRBV6-5|TRBJ1-3
TGTGCCAGCAGTTACTCGAAGGCCTCTGGAAACACCATATATTTT
CASSYSKASGNTIYF
>-|-|TRBV18|TRBJ2-5
TGTGCCAGCTCTGTTGCGGAAACCCAGTACTTC
CASSVAETQYF
>-|-|TRBV6-4|TRBJ1-2
TGTGCCAGCAGTGATGTCGTGGGGTATGGCTACACCTTC
CASSDVVGYGYTF
>-|-|TRBV18|TRBJ1-1
TGTGCCAGCTCTCCCCATCCTTCGGGAGCTTTCTTT
CASSPHPSGAFF
>-|TRBD1|TRBV5-4|TRBJ1-1
TGTGCCAGCAGCTCTAGGACAGGCGGCGCTTTCTTT
CASSSRTGGAFF
>-|-|TRBV19|TRBJ1-2
TGTGCCAGTAGTACTCGGGCCACCCGAGGCGGCTATGGCTACACCTTC
CASSTRATRGGYGYTF
>-|-|TRBV27|TRBJ2-1
TGTGCCAGCAGTCGCTACAATGAGCAGTTCTTC
CASSRYNEQFF
>few|TRBD1|TRBV5-1|TRBJ1-2
TGCGCCAGCAGCATGGGACAGGTAACCTATGGCTACACCTTC
CASSMGQVTYGYTF
>-|TRBD2|TRBV4-3|TRBJ2-1
TGCGCCAGCAGCCACGTTGGGAGGGCCCCCTACAATGAGCAGTTCTTC
CASSHVGRAPYNEQFF
>-|TRBD2|TRBV2|TRBJ2-7
TGTGCCAGCACCCCCACGGGACTAGCTGCCTACGAGCAGTACTTC
CASTPTGLAAYEQYF
>-|-|TRBV30|TRBJ1-3
TGTGCCTGGAGTGTTAAGGGAATAAGCTCTGGAAACACCATATATTTT
CAWSVKGISSGNTIYF
>-|TRBD1|TRBV28|TRBJ1-1
TGTGCCAGCTTGACAGGGGCCTGGTCCACTGAAGCTTTCTTT
CASLTGAWSTEAFF
>-|TRBD1|TRBV6-5|TRBJ2-7
TGTGCCAGCAGTTGGAACCGGGACAGCAGCTCCTACGAGCAGTACTTC
CASSWNRDSSSYEQYF
>-|TRBD2|TRBV7-2|TRBJ2-5
TGTGCCAGCAGCTTAGGGCTAGCGGGTCAAGAGACCCAGTACTTC
CASSLGLAGQETQYF
>many|-|TRBV5-1|TRBJ1-4
TGCGCCAGCAGCTTGTCGACGGCAACTAATGAAAAACTGTTTTTT
CASSLSTATNEKLFF
>-|-|TRBV10-3|TRBJ2-1
TGTGCCATCAGTGAAGGTGATCTTGGGCAGTTCTTC
CAISEGDLGQFF
>-|-|TRBV11-2|TRBJ2-3
TGTGCCAGCAGCCGCGGGCGTTTGGATACGCAGTATTTT
CASSRGRLDTQYF
>-|-|TRBV7-2|TRBJ1-5
TGTGCCAGCAGCTCACCCTGGACGGGAAATCAGCCCCAGCATTTT
CASSSPWTGNQPQHF
>-|TRBD1|TRBV6-5|TRBJ1-1
TGTGCCAGCAGCATCTCGACAGGGGGCTCGAAAGCTTTCTTT
CASSISTGGSKAFF
>-|-|TRBV30|TRBJ2-5
TGTGCCTGGAGTGGGGACGCCCAAGAGACCCAGTACTTC
CAWSGDAQETQYF
>-|TRBD2|TRBV30|TRBJ2-1
TGTGCCTGGAAGCCTAGCGGCGTCTACAATGAGCAGTTCTTC
CAWKPSGVYNEQFF
>-|-|TRBV4-1|TRBJ2-7
TGCGCCAGCAGCCACGGGGACTACGAGCAGTACTTC
CASSHGDYEQYF
>-|-|TRBV27|TRBJ1-2
TGTGCCAGCAGTTTAACCATAGACTATGGCTACACCTTC
CASSLTIDYGYTF
>-|-|TRBV25-1|TRBJ1-1
TGTGCCAGCAGTGTTGATTGGGGCGCTGAAGCTTTCTTT
CASSVDWGAEAFF
>-|-|TRBV19|TRBJ2-7
TGTGCCAGTAGGGCCTTGAGCTCCTACGAGCAGTACTTC
CASRALSSYEQYF
>-|TRBD1|TRBV27|TRBJ2-7
TGTGCCAGCAGTGAACCAGGGGGTGGTCACGAGCAGTACTTC
CASSEPGGGHEQYF
>-|TRBD1|TRBV7-9|TRBJ1-2
TGTGCCAGCAGCAGGGGGCTCCTCTATGGCTACACCTTC
CASSRGLLYGYTF
>few|-|TRBV4-1|TRBJ1-5
TGCGCCAGCAGCCAAATCCGGGCGGGGGGCCGTAGCAATCAGCCCCAGCATTTT
CASSQIRAGGRSNQPQHF
>-|TRBD2|TRBV27|TRBJ2-7
TGTGCCAGCTCCACTAGCGGGGACACCTACGAGCAGTACTTC
CASSTSGDTYEQYF
>-|-|TRBV6-1|TRBJ1-1
TGTGCCAGCAGTAGTCAAGGGGGGAACACTGAAGCTTTCTTT
CASSSQGGNTEAFF
>-|-|TRBV6-1|TRBJ2-5
TGTGCCAGCAGTGCCAGCATGGAGACCCAGTACTTC
CASSASMETQYF
>-|TRBD2|TRBV29-1|TRBJ2-1
TGCAGCGAAGTAGCGGGAGGCTCCTACAATGAGCAGTTCTTC
CSEVAGGSYNEQFF
>-|-|TRBV7-9|TRBJ1-2
TGTGCCAGCAGCTACCACACAAAAGGGTCCTATGGCTACACCTTC
CASSYHTKGSYGYTF
>-|-|TRBV27|TRBJ1-2
TGTGCCAGCGCTCGACCTCGGGGAGGGCTGTATGGCTACACCTTC
CASARPRGGLYGYTF
>-|TRBD1|TRBV19|TRBJ2-7
TGTGCCAGTAGTCCAGGAGGGACAGGGGAATTATACGAGCAGTACTTC
CASSPGGTGELYEQYF
>once|-|TRBV9|TRBJ2-3
TGTGCCAGCAGCGTAGTGGACAGATCCACAGATACGCAGTATTTT
CASSVVDRSTDTQYF
>-|-|TRBV29-1|TRBJ2-5
TGCAGCGTTGATCAGGGCCGGGAGACCCAGTACTTC
CSVDQGRETQYF
>-|TRBD1|TRBV18|TRBJ1-2
TGTGCCAGCTCACCTTGGACAGGCCTCTATGGCTACACCTTC
CASSPWTGLYGYTF
>-|TRBD1|TRBV11-3|TRBJ2-1
TGTGCCAGCAGCTTGGGGGGACAGGGGGCGAACAATGAGCAGTTCTTC
CASSLGGQGANNEQFF
>-|-|TRBV13|TRBJ2-7
TGTGCCAGCAGCTTAGCGGCGGGACTCTCCTACGAGCAGTACTTC
CASSLAAGLSYEQYF
>few|TRBD1|TRBV5-4|TRBJ2-7
TGTGCCAGCAGCTTGGACCCGGGACAGCGCTCCTACGAGCAGTACTTC
CASSLDPGQRSYEQYF
>-|TRBD2|TRBV9|TRBJ2-1
TGTGCCAGCAGCGTGGCGGGAGGCCTTTACAATGAGCAGTTCTTC
CASSVAGGLYNEQFF
>-|-|TRBV4-3|TRBJ1-1
TGCGCCAGCAGCCAAGATGGGGAGGAGAACACTGAAGCTTTCTTT
CASSQDGEENTEAFF
>-|-|TRBV11-2|TRBJ1-2
TGTGCCATGCAGGCAGCCGCCAATGGCGGCTACACCTTC
CAMQAAANGGYTF
>few|TRBD2|TRBV6-6|TRBJ2-2
TGTGCCAGCAGACTGCGGGAGCACACCGGGGAGCTGTTTTTT
CASRLREHTGELFF